This TCR beta chain was profiled in a study of T cells in Graves' hyperthyroidism and ophthalmopathy. Study at large: Peripheral blood collection took place at initial diagnosis, before any treatment.

The TCR beta CDR3 regions underwent amplification using RNA transcripts as the source. First-round RT-PCR targeting the TCR CDR3 was performed with the HTBI primer set. TCRdb recomputed calls from the multiplex PCR reads with MiXCR, one row per CDR3 protein. The sample has 370,000 or so distinct CDR3 sequences, 20% to 25% seen once. CDR3 length: 13 amino acids. CDR1 is SGHAT, CDR2 FQNNGV, per germline. Trimming pared 5 bases from V and 0 bases from J, leaving 8 bases between. When ophthalmopathy did not progress within 18 months, Graves' hyperthyroidism was considered stable. The hyperthyroidism was newly diagnosed and had lasted under 2 months; the patients were aged 18 to 65. Thyroid ultrasound, orbital computed tomography, clinical symptoms, and serum thyroxine and TRAb underpinned diagnoses. This clonotype was counted at least ten times.

Sequenced sample: blood. The clonotype comes from a man between 50 and 59 years old with Graves' hyperthyroidism. The gene calls are TRBV11-2 and TRBJ2-7, with D unclear. The CDR3, as DNA: TGTGCCAGCAGCGCCCAGTTCTCCTACGAGCAGTACTTC. Translated, it gives CASSAQFSYEQYF.